The rows below give T cell receptor beta chains drawn from one sample of a study of technical replicates of blood from a handful of donors. Clones were sequenced by immunoSEQ multiplex PCR, and TCRdb holds only the in-frame ones, with some missing. Here the sample spans 62,000 or so clones, roughly 86% being singletons. The sequenced material came from PBMCs. The receptors were sampled from a human donor in good health. Some clones in this sample may be carry-over from other donors' samples. Both conserved end residues are part of each CDR3. D genes are given only for firm matches. Rows may omit the clone size; those that give it use once, few, many or a size class.

clone size: NA; V gene: TRBV15; D gene: NA; J gene: TRBJ2-5; CDR3 DNA: TGTGCCACCAGCAGTGTCGGGGAGACCCAGTACTTC; CDR3 protein: CATSSVGETQYF
clone size: NA; V gene: TRBV6-5; D gene: NA; J gene: TRBJ2-5; CDR3 DNA: TGTGCCAGCAGTTACTCGGGGCTGCCGGAGACCCAGTACTTC; CDR3 protein: CASSYSGLPETQYF
clone size: NA; V gene: TRBV2; D gene: TRBD1; J gene: TRBJ2-2; CDR3 DNA: TGTGCCAGCAGAGACAGGGGTGACGGGGAGCTGTTTTTT; CDR3 protein: CASRDRGDGELFF
clone size: few; V gene: TRBV15; D gene: NA; J gene: TRBJ2-6; CDR3 DNA: TGTGCCACCAGCAGGGCCGACACAGGCTCTGGGGCCAACGTCCTGACTTTC; CDR3 protein: CATSRADTGSGANVLTF
clone size: NA; V gene: TRBV4-1; D gene: NA; J gene: TRBJ2-3; CDR3 DNA: TGCGCCAGCAGCCAAGAGAGGGAGGCAGATACGCAGTATTTT; CDR3 protein: CASSQEREADTQYF
clone size: NA; V gene: TRBV13; D gene: TRBD2; J gene: TRBJ2-2; CDR3 DNA: TGTGCCAGCAGCAAAAGCGGGGGCCAGAACACCGGGGAGCTGTTTTTT; CDR3 protein: CASSKSGGQNTGELFF
clone size: NA; V gene: TRBV9; D gene: NA; J gene: TRBJ1-2; CDR3 DNA: TGTGCCAGCAGCCTGATGGGTGAGACAGGATTGCTTGGCTACACCTTC; CDR3 protein: CASSLMGETGLLGYTF
clone size: NA; V gene: TRBV6-1; D gene: TRBD2; J gene: TRBJ2-3; CDR3 DNA: TGTGCCAGCAGCCCGGGACTAGGGGCAGATACGCAGTATTTT; CDR3 protein: CASSPGLGADTQYF
clone size: NA; V gene: TRBV4-1; D gene: TRBD2; J gene: TRBJ2-3; CDR3 DNA: TGCGCCAGCAGGGGACTAGCGGCCCAAGAAAGCACAGATACGCAGTATTTT; CDR3 protein: CASRGLAAQESTDTQYF
clone size: large; V gene: TRBV5-1; D gene: TRBD2; J gene: TRBJ2-1; CDR3 DNA: TGCGCCAGCAGCTCTAGCGGGGGCTACAATGAGCAGTTCTTC; CDR3 protein: CASSSSGGYNEQFF
clone size: NA; V gene: TRBV6-1; D gene: NA; J gene: TRBJ1-3; CDR3 DNA: TGTGCCAGCAGTGAATTTGTCGCCTGGAGCTCTGGAAACACCATATATTTT; CDR3 protein: CASSEFVAWSSGNTIYF
clone size: NA; V gene: TRBV30; D gene: TRBD2; J gene: TRBJ2-7; CDR3 DNA: TGTGCCTGGAGGTCAGCGGGAGGCGAGCAGTACTTC; CDR3 protein: CAWRSAGGEQYF
clone size: NA; V gene: TRBV23-1; D gene: NA; J gene: TRBJ1-5; CDR3 DNA: TGCGCCAGCAGTCTGGGGGGGGATAGCAATCAGCCCCAGCATTTT; CDR3 protein: CASSLGGDSNQPQHF
clone size: NA; V gene: TRBV7-9; D gene: NA; J gene: TRBJ2-5; CDR3 DNA: TGTGCCAGCAGCTCCCGGGACAACCAAGAGACCCAGTACTTC; CDR3 protein: CASSSRDNQETQYF
clone size: NA; V gene: TRBV5-4; D gene: TRBD2; J gene: TRBJ2-3; CDR3 DNA: TGTGCCAGCAGCGGCCTGGGGGCGGGGGGTTCGCCTAGCACAGATACGCAGTATTTT; CDR3 protein: CASSGLGAGGSPSTDTQYF
clone size: NA; V gene: TRBV4-2; D gene: NA; J gene: TRBJ2-7; CDR3 DNA: TGTGCCAGCAGTCCTTTTGGGGGGTCCTACGAGCAGTACTTC; CDR3 protein: CASSPFGGSYEQYF
clone size: few; V gene: TRBV7-2; D gene: TRBD2; J gene: TRBJ2-7; CDR3 DNA: TGTGCCAGCAGCTTAGGTAGCGGGAGGGCCTTAGGCGAGCAGTACTTC; CDR3 protein: CASSLGSGRALGEQYF
clone size: NA; V gene: TRBV9; D gene: TRBD2; J gene: TRBJ2-5; CDR3 DNA: TGTGCCAGCAGCGTAACCTCAGCGGGAGGCGGGGAGACCCAGTACTTC; CDR3 protein: CASSVTSAGGGETQYF
clone size: NA; V gene: TRBV6-6; D gene: NA; J gene: TRBJ1-4; CDR3 DNA: TGTGCCAGCAGTTACTCAGTAGACATACTGTTTTTT; CDR3 protein: CASSYSVDILFF
clone size: NA; V gene: TRBV6-6; D gene: TRBD2; J gene: TRBJ2-7; CDR3 DNA: TGTGCCAGCGCGGGGGCTAGCGGGAGTGGCGAGCAGTACTTC; CDR3 protein: CASAGASGSGEQYF
clone size: NA; V gene: TRBV7-9; D gene: NA; J gene: TRBJ1-3; CDR3 DNA: TGTGCCTTTTCGGGGGGCTCTGGAAACACCATATATTTT; CDR3 protein: CAFSGGSGNTIYF
clone size: NA; V gene: TRBV5-1; D gene: NA; J gene: TRBJ2-5; CDR3 DNA: TGCGCCAGCAGCTTGAGTATGATAGCGGAAGAGACCCAGTACTTC; CDR3 protein: CASSLSMIAEETQYF
clone size: few; V gene: TRBV13; D gene: TRBD1; J gene: TRBJ2-1; CDR3 DNA: TGTGCCAGCAGCTGGGGACAGGGGGGGCGGGAGCAGTTCTTC; CDR3 protein: CASSWGQGGREQFF
clone size: NA; V gene: TRBV7-2; D gene: NA; J gene: TRBJ2-5; CDR3 DNA: TGTGCCAGCAGCTTAGCGGGTAGCGGCCCTTCAGAGACCCAGTACTTC; CDR3 protein: CASSLAGSGPSETQYF
clone size: NA; V gene: TRBV7-3; D gene: TRBD1; J gene: TRBJ2-5; CDR3 DNA: TGTGCCAGCAGCTTCTCAGGACAGGGCTCTGAGACCCAGTACTTC; CDR3 protein: CASSFSGQGSETQYF
clone size: NA; V gene: TRBV5-4; D gene: TRBD2; J gene: TRBJ2-5; CDR3 DNA: TGTGCCAGCAGCCCGGTAGCGGGGGGACAAGAGACCCAGTACTTC; CDR3 protein: CASSPVAGGQETQYF
clone size: once; V gene: TRBV5-6; D gene: TRBD1; J gene: TRBJ1-5; CDR3 DNA: TGTGCCAGCAGTCTCAGGGCAGGGGGCAACAATCAGCCCCAGCATTTT; CDR3 protein: CASSLRAGGNNQPQHF
clone size: once; V gene: TRBV28; D gene: TRBD2; J gene: TRBJ2-1; CDR3 DNA: TGTGCCAGCAGGGATGCGACTAGCGGGACCAATGAGCAGTTCTTC; CDR3 protein: CASRDATSGTNEQFF
clone size: NA; V gene: TRBV5-6; D gene: TRBD1; J gene: TRBJ1-5; CDR3 DNA: TGTGCCAGCAGCGGAGGGACAGGAGGTAGCAATCAGCCCCAGCATTTT; CDR3 protein: CASSGGTGGSNQPQHF
clone size: NA; V gene: TRBV9; D gene: TRBD1; J gene: TRBJ2-1; CDR3 DNA: TGTGCCAGCAGCTACCGGACAGGGCCCAGTAATGAGCAGTTCTTC; CDR3 protein: CASSYRTGPSNEQFF
clone size: NA; V gene: TRBV2; D gene: NA; J gene: TRBJ1-6; CDR3 DNA: TGTGCCAGCAGAGCAGGGGTTAATTCACCCCTCCACTTT; CDR3 protein: CASRAGVNSPLHF
clone size: few; V gene: TRBV25-1; D gene: NA; J gene: TRBJ2-7; CDR3 DNA: TGTGCCAGCACTAAAAACAGCTACGAGCAGTACTTC; CDR3 protein: CASTKNSYEQYF
clone size: NA; V gene: TRBV10-3; D gene: TRBD1; J gene: TRBJ2-6; CDR3 DNA: TGTGCCATCAGTGGACAGGGGTCAGGGGCCAACGTCCTGACTTTC; CDR3 protein: CAISGQGSGANVLTF
clone size: medium-sized; V gene: TRBV5-1; D gene: TRBD2; J gene: TRBJ2-1; CDR3 DNA: TGCGCCAGCAGCCGTAGCGGGGGGTTCAATGAGCAGTTCTTC; CDR3 protein: CASSRSGGFNEQFF
clone size: NA; V gene: TRBV27; D gene: TRBD1; J gene: TRBJ2-1; CDR3 DNA: TGTGCCAGCAGTTTATCGCCGGGACAGGGGAGGATTGAGCAGTTCTTC; CDR3 protein: CASSLSPGQGRIEQFF
clone size: NA; V gene: TRBV5-8; D gene: NA; J gene: TRBJ1-2; CDR3 DNA: TGTGCCAGCAGCCTCGACCGGGGGTACTATGGCTACACCTTC; CDR3 protein: CASSLDRGYYGYTF
clone size: NA; V gene: TRBV2; D gene: TRBD1; J gene: TRBJ2-2; CDR3 DNA: TGTGCCAGCAGTGAAGCAGACAGGGTCATCGGGGAGCTGTTTTTT; CDR3 protein: CASSEADRVIGELFF
clone size: NA; V gene: TRBV5-4; D gene: NA; J gene: TRBJ2-7; CDR3 DNA: TGTGCCAGCAGCTCTCTCTACACAGGGCCTTCCGAGGAGCAGTACTTC; CDR3 protein: CASSSLYTGPSEEQYF
clone size: NA; V gene: TRBV5-4; D gene: TRBD2; J gene: TRBJ2-3; CDR3 DNA: TGTGCCAGCAGTTCCGGACTAGCGGGAGTCACAGATACGCAGTATTTT; CDR3 protein: CASSSGLAGVTDTQYF
clone size: NA; V gene: TRBV20-1; D gene: NA; J gene: TRBJ2-3; CDR3 DNA: TGCAGTGCTAGAGATAGAGATACGCAGTATTTT; CDR3 protein: CSARDRDTQYF
clone size: NA; V gene: TRBV29-1; D gene: NA; J gene: TRBJ1-2; CDR3 DNA: TGCAGCGTGGAAAACAGGGTAGGAGGCTACACCTTC; CDR3 protein: CSVENRVGGYTF
clone size: NA; V gene: TRBV7-2; D gene: NA; J gene: TRBJ2-1; CDR3 DNA: TGTGCCAGCAGCTTACTCAGGGCGGATGAGCAGTTCTTC; CDR3 protein: CASSLLRADEQFF
clone size: NA; V gene: TRBV7-6; D gene: NA; J gene: TRBJ2-2; CDR3 DNA: TGTGCCAGCAGCAACCCCCGAGGGACCGGGGAGCTGTTTTTT; CDR3 protein: CASSNPRGTGELFF
clone size: NA; V gene: TRBV4-1; D gene: NA; J gene: TRBJ2-3; CDR3 DNA: TGCGCCAGCAGCCAAGCAGGGCCAGATACGCAGTATTTT; CDR3 protein: CASSQAGPDTQYF
clone size: NA; V gene: TRBV6-5; D gene: NA; J gene: TRBJ2-5; CDR3 DNA: TGTGCCTCCCTCGACCCACGCGGGCGGACCCAGTACTTC; CDR3 protein: CASLDPRGRTQYF
clone size: NA; V gene: TRBV5-1; D gene: NA; J gene: TRBJ2-2; CDR3 DNA: TGCGCCAGCAGCTTGGTGCAGGCCGGGGAGCTGTTTTTT; CDR3 protein: CASSLVQAGELFF
clone size: few; V gene: TRBV5-1; D gene: NA; J gene: TRBJ2-1; CDR3 DNA: TGCGCCAGCAGCTCCGGGTCTTTCCAGGGGATCAATGAGCAGTTCTTC; CDR3 protein: CASSSGSFQGINEQFF
clone size: NA; V gene: TRBV23-1; D gene: NA; J gene: TRBJ2-1; CDR3 DNA: TGCGCCAGCAGTCAATCCGGCCGGGAGTGGGAGCAGTTCTTC; CDR3 protein: CASSQSGREWEQFF
clone size: NA; V gene: TRBV7-9; D gene: NA; J gene: TRBJ2-7; CDR3 DNA: TGTGCCAGCAGCCGCGGCCCCGAGCAGTACTTC; CDR3 protein: CASSRGPEQYF
clone size: NA; V gene: TRBV15; D gene: TRBD1; J gene: TRBJ1-3; CDR3 DNA: TGTGCCACCAGCAGAGATGGGACAGGTGGAAACACCATATATTTT; CDR3 protein: CATSRDGTGGNTIYF
clone size: NA; V gene: TRBV6-5; D gene: TRBD2; J gene: TRBJ2-5; CDR3 DNA: TGTGCCAGCAGTTCTCAGCGGGGGGGGGTGGAGACCCAGTACTTC; CDR3 protein: CASSSQRGGVETQYF
clone size: once; V gene: TRBV5-1; D gene: TRBD1; J gene: TRBJ2-4; CDR3 DNA: TGCGCCAGCAGCTTAGGGGACAGGGGGGCCATTCAGTACTTC; CDR3 protein: CASSLGDRGAIQYF
clone size: NA; V gene: TRBV7-8; D gene: NA; J gene: TRBJ1-2; CDR3 DNA: TGTGCCAGCAGCTTAGCAGTCGGCTCGGGTAACTATGGCTACACCTTC; CDR3 protein: CASSLAVGSGNYGYTF
clone size: NA; V gene: TRBV30; D gene: NA; J gene: TRBJ1-2; CDR3 DNA: TGTGCCTGGAACCCCCGGTTTGGGGGCGCCACCTTC; CDR3 protein: CAWNPRFGGATF
clone size: NA; V gene: TRBV7-2; D gene: NA; J gene: TRBJ1-1; CDR3 DNA: TGTGCCAGCAGCTTAGTCGGCAGGACTGAATCTTTCTTT; CDR3 protein: CASSLVGRTESFF